This T cell receptor beta chain was profiled in a study of OX40 agonist ivuxolimab in advanced cancers. The table came from immunoSEQ multiplex PCR; TCRdb's copy has only in-frame clones and leaves some out. The sample lists about 83,000 clones, approximately 79% occurring once. Findings and caveats of the study: At doses 0.1 to 3.0 mg/kg, CD4+ and CD8+ clones expanded.

As regards this clone: Its antigen is undetermined.

Germline CDR1 is SGHAT and CDR2 is FQNNGV. Trimming cost V 2 bases and J 2 bases, with 10 bases left between them. This CDR3 comprises 15 residues. The TCR was taken from an adult with an advanced solid tumor such as melanoma, head and neck, liver or kidney cancer. The V gene is TRBV11-2, the J gene TRBJ2-1; D assignment may be TRBD1 or TRBD2 (5 bases each). Source: CD4+ or CD8+ T cells sorted from blood, taken in a trial of the OX40 agonist ivuxolimab. The CDR3 loop reads CASSLNLGPYNEQFF. Written as DNA, the CDR3 is TGTGCCAGCAGCTTAAATCTGGGACCCTACAATGAGCAGTTCTTC.